This TCR beta chain was found in a study of T cell changes during pregnancy in multiple sclerosis. Profiling relied on immunoSEQ multiplex PCR, and the TCRdb table lists in-frame clones only, not all of them. The profile shows around 130,000 clones, around 93% of them singletons. V was shortened by 4 bases and J by 3 bases, with 15 bases between the two germline ends. This CDR3 comprises 15 residues. Germline CDR1 and CDR2: MDHEN and SYDVKM. The sequence derives from a female donor with multiple sclerosis, enrolled in a pregnancy study. V is TRBV28 and J is TRBJ1-1; D is perhaps TRBD1 (5 bases). Here the sequenced sample was peripheral blood, taken before pregnancy. The DNA for the CDR3 is TGTGCCAGCAGTTCCTTCAGGGTCAAGTACACTGAAGCTTTCTTT. This sequence encodes CASSSFRVKYTEAFF.